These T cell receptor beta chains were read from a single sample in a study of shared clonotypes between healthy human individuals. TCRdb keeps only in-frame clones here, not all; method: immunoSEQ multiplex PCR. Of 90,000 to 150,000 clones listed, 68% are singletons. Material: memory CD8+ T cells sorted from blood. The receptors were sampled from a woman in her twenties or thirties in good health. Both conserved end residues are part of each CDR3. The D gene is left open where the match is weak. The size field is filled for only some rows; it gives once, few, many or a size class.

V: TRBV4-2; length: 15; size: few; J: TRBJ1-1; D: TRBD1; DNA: TGTGCCAGCAGCCAGCCGGGACAGAGGAACACTGAAGCTTTCTTT; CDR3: CASSQPGQRNTEAFF
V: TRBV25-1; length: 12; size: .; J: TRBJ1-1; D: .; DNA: TGTGCCAGCAGTGGACTGAACACTGAAGCTTTCTTT; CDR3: CASSGLNTEAFF
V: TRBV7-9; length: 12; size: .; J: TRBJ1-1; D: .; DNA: TGTGCCAGCGTAGACTTGAACACTGAAGCTTTCTTT; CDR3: CASVDLNTEAFF
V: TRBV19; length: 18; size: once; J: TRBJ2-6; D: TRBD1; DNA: TGTGCCAGTAGTAACTCGGGACAGGGGGATTCTGGGGCCAACGTCCTGACTTTC; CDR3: CASSNSGQGDSGANVLTF
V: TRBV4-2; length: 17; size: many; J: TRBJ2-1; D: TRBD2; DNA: TGTGCCAGCAGCCCGACAGCTAGCGGAAGCTCCTACAATGAGCAGTTCTTC; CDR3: CASSPTASGSSYNEQFF
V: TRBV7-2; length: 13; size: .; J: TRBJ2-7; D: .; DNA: TGTGCCAGCAGCTTTGGGGGTAGCGACGAGCAGTACTTC; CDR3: CASSFGGSDEQYF
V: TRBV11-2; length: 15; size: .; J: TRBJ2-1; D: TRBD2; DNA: TGTGCCAGCAGCTTAGATTGGGATCCACTAGCGGAGCAGTTCTTC; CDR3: CASSLDWDPLAEQFF
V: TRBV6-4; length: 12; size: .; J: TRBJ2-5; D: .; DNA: TGTGCCAAATCCGAAGTAGTGGAGACCCAGTACTTC; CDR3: CAKSEVVETQYF
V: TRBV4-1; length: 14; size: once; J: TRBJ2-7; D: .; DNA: TGCGCCAGCAGCCATGAACGTTTTACAAACGAGCAGTACTTC; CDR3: CASSHERFTNEQYF
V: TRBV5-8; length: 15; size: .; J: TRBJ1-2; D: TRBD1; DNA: TGTGCCAGCAGCTTACTGGGACAGGGGCACTATGGCTACACCTTC; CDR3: CASSLLGQGHYGYTF
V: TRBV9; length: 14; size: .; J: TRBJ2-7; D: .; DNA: TGTGCCAGCAGCGTAGGAGGAACGGCCTACGAGCAGTACTTC; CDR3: CASSVGGTAYEQYF
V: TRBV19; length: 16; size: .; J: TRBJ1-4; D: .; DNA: TGTGCCAGTAGTATAGGCCCCCGAAACCCTCATGAAAAACTGTTTTTT; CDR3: CASSIGPRNPHEKLFF
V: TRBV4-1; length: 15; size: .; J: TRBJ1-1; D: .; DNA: TGCGCCAGCAGCCGAACACCGGGACGGGGCACTGAAGCTTTCTTT; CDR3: CASSRTPGRGTEAFF
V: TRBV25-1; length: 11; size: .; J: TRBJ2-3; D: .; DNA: TGTGCCAGCCCGACCCGGGACTGTACGTATTTT; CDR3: CASPTRDCTYF
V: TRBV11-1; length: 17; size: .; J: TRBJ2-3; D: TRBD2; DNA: TGTGCCAGCAGCATCTCCCGACTAGCGCCCAACACAGATACGCAGTATTTT; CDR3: CASSISRLAPNTDTQYF
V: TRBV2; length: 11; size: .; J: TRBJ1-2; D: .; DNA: TGTGCCAGCAACTACAGATATGGCTACACCTTC; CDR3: CASNYRYGYTF
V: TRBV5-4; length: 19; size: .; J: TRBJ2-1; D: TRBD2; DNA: TGTGCCAGCAGCTTGGTAGTTGCCAGCGGGAGGCCCTGGGGCAATGAGCAGTTCTTC; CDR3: CASSLVVASGRPWGNEQFF
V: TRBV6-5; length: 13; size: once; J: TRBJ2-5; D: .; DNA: TGTGCCAGCAGCAAACAGGGTAGAGAGACCCAGTACTTC; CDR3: CASSKQGRETQYF
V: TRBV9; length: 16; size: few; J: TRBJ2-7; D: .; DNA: TGTGCCAGCAGCCTCAATACCGGGACACCACCCTACGAGCAGTACTTC; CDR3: CASSLNTGTPPYEQYF
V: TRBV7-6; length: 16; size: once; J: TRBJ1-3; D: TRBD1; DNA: TGTGCCAGCAGCTTGAGGGACAGCAACTCTGGAAACACCATATATTTT; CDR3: CASSLRDSNSGNTIYF
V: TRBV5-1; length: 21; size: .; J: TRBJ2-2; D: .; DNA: TGCGCCAGCAAATCCGGTTTATTTTCCCCCGAGCCTACTAGTGGGTCCGGGGAGCTGTTTTTT; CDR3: CASKSGLFSPEPTSGSGELFF
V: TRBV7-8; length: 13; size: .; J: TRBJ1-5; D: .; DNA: TGTGCCAGCAGACTGGGAGCAGGACAGCCCCAGCATTTT; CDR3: CASRLGAGQPQHF
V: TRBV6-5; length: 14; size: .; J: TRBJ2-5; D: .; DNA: TGTGCCAGCAGAGAGACTAGTACGGGAGAGACCCAGTACTTC; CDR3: CASRETSTGETQYF
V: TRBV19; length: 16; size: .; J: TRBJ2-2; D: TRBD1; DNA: TGTGCCAGTAGAAGACAGGGGGGCTGGGACACCGGGGAGCTGTTTTTT; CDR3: CASRRQGGWDTGELFF
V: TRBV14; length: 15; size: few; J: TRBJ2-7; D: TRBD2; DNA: TGTGCCAGCAGCCAAGGGCTAGCGGGCTCCTACGAGCAGTACTTC; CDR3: CASSQGLAGSYEQYF
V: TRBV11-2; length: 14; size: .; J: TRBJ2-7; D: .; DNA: TGTGCCAGCAGCTTTGAAAGGACCACCTACGAGCAGTACTTC; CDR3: CASSFERTTYEQYF
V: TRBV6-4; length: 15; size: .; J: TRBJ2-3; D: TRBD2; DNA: TGTGCCAGCAGCCTGACTAGCGGGAGCCCGGATACGCAGTATTTT; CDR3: CASSLTSGSPDTQYF